This is a list of T cell receptor beta chains from one sample in a study of blood T cell repertoires in COVID-19. Produced via immunoSEQ multiplex PCR; TCRdb's table is partial and in-frame only. The sample consists of 200,000 or so clones, approximately 78% of them appearing once. Sequencing was carried out using peripheral blood. The receptors originated from a woman older than 75 with acute or convalescent COVID-19. Each CDR3 is given with its conserved first and last residue. A D gene is named only where the DNA matches it firmly. Part of the rows lack a size; the others show once, few, many or a class for expanded clones.

V: TRBV6-5
D: -
size: -
J: TRBJ1-3
DNA: TGTGCCAGCACCCGGTCGGGCTCTGGAAACACCATATATTTT
CDR3: CASTRSGSGNTIYF

V: TRBV24-1
D: TRBD1
size: many
J: TRBJ2-2
DNA: TGTGCCACCAGTGACCGACAGGGGCAGAACACCGGGGAGCTGTTTTTT
CDR3: CATSDRQGQNTGELFF

V: TRBV7-8
D: -
size: -
J: TRBJ2-7
DNA: TGTGCCAGCAGCCCGTATTTGAGTGAGCAGTACTTC
CDR3: CASSPYLSEQYF

V: TRBV27
D: TRBD1
size: -
J: TRBJ1-1
DNA: TGTGCCAGCACCCCAGACAGGGTTACGTCTGAAGCTTTCTTT
CDR3: CASTPDRVTSEAFF

V: TRBV27
D: TRBD1
size: -
J: TRBJ1-6
DNA: TGTGCCAGCAGTTTGACAGGGAAGGAGGCCCTCCACTTT
CDR3: CASSLTGKEALHF

V: TRBV10-3
D: TRBD1
size: -
J: TRBJ1-6
DNA: TGTGCCATCAGTGAGTCTGGAGGGGAAGGGACAGGCTCCTATAATTCACCCCTCCACTTT
CDR3: CAISESGGEGTGSYNSPLHF

V: TRBV19
D: -
size: -
J: TRBJ1-1
DNA: TGTGCCAGTATCCCAGCTGGGACAAACACTGAAGCTTTCTTT
CDR3: CASIPAGTNTEAFF

V: TRBV7-2
D: TRBD2
size: -
J: TRBJ2-1
DNA: TGTGCCAGCAGCCCGGGACTAGCGGAGAATGAGCAGTTCTTC
CDR3: CASSPGLAENEQFF

V: TRBV18
D: -
size: -
J: TRBJ1-1
DNA: TGTGCCAGCTCAGCCCGGACAGAAAACACTGAAGCTTTCTTT
CDR3: CASSARTENTEAFF

V: TRBV5-1
D: -
size: few
J: TRBJ2-7
DNA: TGCGCCAGCAGCCGAGCTCTTGGTTACGAGCAGTACTTC
CDR3: CASSRALGYEQYF

V: TRBV5-1
D: TRBD2
size: -
J: TRBJ2-7
DNA: TGCGCCAGCAGCCTGGGGACTAGCGGGAGATACGAGCAGTACTTC
CDR3: CASSLGTSGRYEQYF

V: TRBV7-9
D: TRBD1
size: few
J: TRBJ1-2
DNA: TGTGCCAGCAGCCCCGGGACAGGTTCTGACTATGGCTACACCTTC
CDR3: CASSPGTGSDYGYTF

V: TRBV7-2
D: TRBD1
size: -
J: TRBJ2-1
DNA: TGTGCCAGCAGCTTCGACAGGGGGCAGAATGAGCAGTTCTTC
CDR3: CASSFDRGQNEQFF

V: TRBV7-2
D: -
size: -
J: TRBJ2-7
DNA: TGTGCCAGCAGCCCACGGACAGCCAACTACGAGCAGTACTTC
CDR3: CASSPRTANYEQYF

V: TRBV15
D: -
size: few
J: TRBJ1-2
DNA: TGTGCCACCAGCAGAGACAGGGCTAACTATGGCTACACCTTC
CDR3: CATSRDRANYGYTF

V: TRBV18
D: -
size: -
J: TRBJ1-1
DNA: TGTGCCAGCTCACCCGAATCCGGGAAGAACACTGAAGCTTTCTTT
CDR3: CASSPESGKNTEAFF

V: TRBV19
D: -
size: -
J: TRBJ1-4
DNA: TGTGCCAGTAGTACAGGGAGGGCTAATGAAAAACTGTTTTTT
CDR3: CASSTGRANEKLFF

V: TRBV10-3
D: -
size: -
J: TRBJ1-2
DNA: TGTGCCATCAGTGAGAGAGTTAACTATGGCTACACCTTC
CDR3: CAISERVNYGYTF

V: TRBV3-1/TRBV3-2
D: -
size: once
J: TRBJ1-1
DNA: TGTGCCAGCAGCCAAGGGAGAACAGGGACGGCCACTGAAGCTTTCTTT
CDR3: CASSQGRTGTATEAFF

V: TRBV18
D: TRBD2
size: -
J: TRBJ2-2
DNA: TGTGCCAGCTCACCACGCTTAGCGGGGAACACCGGGGAGCTGTTTTTT
CDR3: CASSPRLAGNTGELFF

V: TRBV30
D: -
size: -
J: TRBJ1-4
DNA: TGTGCCTGGAGCGGGGAGTCTAATGAAAAACTGTTTTTT
CDR3: CAWSGESNEKLFF

V: TRBV19
D: -
size: -
J: TRBJ2-7
DNA: TGTGCCACCCGACCCATGGACAGTAGCAACGAGCAGTACTTC
CDR3: CATRPMDSSNEQYF

V: TRBV12-3/TRBV12-4
D: -
size: -
J: TRBJ1-1
DNA: TGTGCCAGCAGCCGAGGCCGGGACACTGAAGCTTTCTTT
CDR3: CASSRGRDTEAFF

V: TRBV9
D: -
size: -
J: TRBJ2-1
DNA: TGTGCCAGCAGCGCAACTTCTTACTACAATGAGCAGTTCTTC
CDR3: CASSATSYYNEQFF

V: TRBV30
D: -
size: -
J: TRBJ2-3
DNA: TGTGCGTGCGGCCGGCCACCCGGCACAGATACGCAGTATTTT
CDR3: CACGRPPGTDTQYF

V: TRBV19
D: TRBD1
size: -
J: TRBJ1-2
DNA: TGTGCCAGCCAAACGGGACAGGGCCACTATGGCTACACCTTC
CDR3: CASQTGQGHYGYTF

V: TRBV7-2
D: -
size: -
J: TRBJ2-2
DNA: TGTGCCAGCAGCTTAGGGGGGTTCAGGGGCGCGGACACCGGGGAGCTGTTTTTT
CDR3: CASSLGGFRGADTGELFF

V: TRBV25-1
D: TRBD2
size: -
J: TRBJ2-7
DNA: TGTGCCAGCGGGACTCCGGGACTAGGACAGCAGTACTTC
CDR3: CASGTPGLGQQYF

V: TRBV6-2/TRBV6-3
D: -
size: few
J: TRBJ2-7
DNA: TGTGCCAGCAGTTACGTCAGGGGAGCGGGGGAGCAGTACTTC
CDR3: CASSYVRGAGEQYF

V: TRBV5-1
D: -
size: -
J: TRBJ1-1
DNA: TGCGCCAGCAGACCCGGGGTGGGGAACACTGAAGCTTTCTTT
CDR3: CASRPGVGNTEAFF